This TCR beta chain originates from a study of molecular identifiers for immune sequencing clone quantification. Unmatched junction bases numbered 7, after V lost 1 base and J lost 3 bases. The CDR3 totals 17 residues. In germline, CDR1 is DFQATT, CDR2 SNEGSKA (reference sequence). Previously published methods and listed TCR primers were used for the bulk TCR libraries. TCRdb reanalysed the PCR reads using MiXCR and keeps one entry per CDR3 protein. The table records 75,000 to 100,000 distinct CDR3 sequences, 15% to 20% of them present only once. This sequence originates from a human donor in good health. Some libraries in this study had Jurkat cell RNA spiked in. The sequencing sample was made of naive CD8+ T cells from blood, with Jurkat cell RNA spiked in. Noted subset: FACS-sorted CD8+CD4-CCR7+CD45RA+ naive T cells. This rearrangement joins TRBV20-1 to TRBJ2-2, with 11 bases aligning to TRBD2. CDR3 region: CSARGSSSGGHTGELFF. Here the CDR3 DNA reads TGCAGTGCTAGAGGGTCCTCTAGCGGGGGGCACACCGGGGAGCTGTTTTTT.